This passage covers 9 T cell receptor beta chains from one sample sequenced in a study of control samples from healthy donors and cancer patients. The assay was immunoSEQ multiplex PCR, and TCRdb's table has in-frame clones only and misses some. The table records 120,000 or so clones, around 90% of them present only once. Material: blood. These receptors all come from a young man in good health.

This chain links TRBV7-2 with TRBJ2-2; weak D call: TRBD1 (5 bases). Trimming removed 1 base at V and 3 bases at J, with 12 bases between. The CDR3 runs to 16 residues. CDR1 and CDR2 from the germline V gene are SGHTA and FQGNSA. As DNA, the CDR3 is TGTGCCAGCAGCTTAGTAGTCAGGGCGGACACCGGGGAGCTGTTTTTT. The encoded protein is CASSLVVRADTGELFF.

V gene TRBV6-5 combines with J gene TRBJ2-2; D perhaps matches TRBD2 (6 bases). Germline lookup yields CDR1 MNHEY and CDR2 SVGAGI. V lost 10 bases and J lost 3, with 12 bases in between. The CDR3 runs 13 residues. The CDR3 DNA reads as TGTGCCACCCGGCCGGGGGACACCGGGGAGCTGTTTTTT. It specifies CATRPGDTGELFF.

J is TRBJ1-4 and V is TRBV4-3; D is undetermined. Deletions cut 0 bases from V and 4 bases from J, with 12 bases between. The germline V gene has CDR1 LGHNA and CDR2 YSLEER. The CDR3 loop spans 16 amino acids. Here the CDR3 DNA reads TGCGCCAGCAGCCAAGATCCCAACGGCAGTAATGAAAAACTGTTTTTT. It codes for CASSQDPNGSNEKLFF.

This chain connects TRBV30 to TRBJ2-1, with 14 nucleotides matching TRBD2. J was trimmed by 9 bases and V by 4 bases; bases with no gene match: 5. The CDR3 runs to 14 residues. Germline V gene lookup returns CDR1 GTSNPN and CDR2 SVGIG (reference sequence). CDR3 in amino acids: CAWMTSGRGIEQFF. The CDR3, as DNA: TGTGCCTGGATGACTAGCGGGAGGGGAATTGAGCAGTTCTTC.

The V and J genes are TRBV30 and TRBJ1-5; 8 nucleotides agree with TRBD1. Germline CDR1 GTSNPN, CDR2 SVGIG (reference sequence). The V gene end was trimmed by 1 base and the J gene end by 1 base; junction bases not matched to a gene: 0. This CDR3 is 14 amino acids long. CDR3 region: CAWSGDRSNQPQHF. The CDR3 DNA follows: TGTGCCTGGAGTGGGGACAGGAGCAATCAGCCCCAGCATTTT.

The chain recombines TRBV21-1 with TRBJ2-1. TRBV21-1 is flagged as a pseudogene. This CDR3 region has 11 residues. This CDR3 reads CATYCRGEQFF. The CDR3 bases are TGTGCCACCTATTGTAGGGGGGAACAGTTCTTC.

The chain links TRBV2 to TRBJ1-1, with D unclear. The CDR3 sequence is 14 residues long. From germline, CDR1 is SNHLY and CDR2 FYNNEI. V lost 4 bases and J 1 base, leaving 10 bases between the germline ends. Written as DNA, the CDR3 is TGTGCCAGCAGTGTTCTGCCTACGAACACTGAAGCTTTCTTT. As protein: CASSVLPTNTEAFF.

The chain's CDR3 is CASSQDLGARQDNEQFF. The CDR3 coding sequence is TGTGCCAGCAGCCAAGATTTAGGGGCCAGGCAAGACAATGAGCAGTTCTTC. The J gene is TRBJ2-1, the V gene TRBV3-1 (or the pseudogene TRBV3-2), with a tentative D call TRBD1 (5 bases). This CDR3 is 17 amino acids long. With 0 bases removed from V and 5 bases from J, the gap between germline ends came to 17 bases. The V gene's germline CDR1 is LGHDT and CDR2 YNNKEL (reference sequence).

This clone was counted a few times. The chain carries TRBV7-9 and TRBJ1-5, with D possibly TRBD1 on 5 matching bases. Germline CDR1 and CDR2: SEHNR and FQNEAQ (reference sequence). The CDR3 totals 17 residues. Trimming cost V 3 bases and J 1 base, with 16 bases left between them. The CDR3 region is CASSFGMGGQSNQPQHF. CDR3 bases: TGTGCCAGCAGCTTTGGGATGGGGGGTCAGAGCAATCAGCCCCAGCATTTT.